This T cell receptor beta chain stems from a study of shared clonotypes between healthy human individuals. Sequencing was performed with immunoSEQ multiplex PCR; in TCRdb, only in-frame clones are kept and a portion is missing. The table has millions of clones, about 92% seen once. The length of the CDR3 is 13 residues. Germline CDR1 and CDR2: LNHDA and SQIVND (reference sequence). The V end was cut by 4 bases, the J end by 6 bases, with 12 bases between. Sequenced: naive CD4+ T cells from PBMCs. The subset denotes: CD45RA+ positively selected. This sequence was found in a man younger than 30 in good health. Some clones in this sample may be carry-over from other donors' samples. The J gene is TRBJ1-2, the V gene TRBV19; D is perhaps TRBD1 (6 bases). The CDR3 nucleotides are TGTGCCAGTAGTAGGCAGGGGTACGATGGCTACACCTTC. This encodes CASSRQGYDGYTF. The variable domain in full, completed from reference TRBV19 and TRBJ1-2, reads DGGITQSPKYLFRKEGQNVTLSCEQNLNHDAMYWYRQDPGQGLRLIYYSQIVNDFQKGDIAEGYSVSREKKESFPLTVTSAQKNPTAFYLCASSRQGYDGYTFGSGTRLTVV.